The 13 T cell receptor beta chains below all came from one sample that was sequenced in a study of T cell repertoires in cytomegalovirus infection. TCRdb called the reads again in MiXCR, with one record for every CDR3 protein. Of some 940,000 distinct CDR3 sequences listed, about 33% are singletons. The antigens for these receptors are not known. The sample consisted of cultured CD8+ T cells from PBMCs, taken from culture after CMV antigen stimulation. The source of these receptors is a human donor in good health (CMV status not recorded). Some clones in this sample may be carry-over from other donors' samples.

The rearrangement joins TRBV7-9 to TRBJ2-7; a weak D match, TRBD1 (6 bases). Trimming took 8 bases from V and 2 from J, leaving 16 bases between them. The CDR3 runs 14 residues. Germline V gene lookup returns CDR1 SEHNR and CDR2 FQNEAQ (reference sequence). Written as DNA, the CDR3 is TGTGCCAGCGGCTATCTGGGACAAGCCTACGAGCAGTACTTC. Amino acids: CASGYLGQAYEQYF.

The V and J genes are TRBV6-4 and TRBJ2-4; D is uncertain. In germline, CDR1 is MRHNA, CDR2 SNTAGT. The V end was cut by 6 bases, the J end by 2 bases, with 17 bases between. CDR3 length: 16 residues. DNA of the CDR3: TGTGCCAGCAGCGAAGGACGGTCTCCTCCCAAAAACATTCAGTACTTC. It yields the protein CASSEGRSPPKNIQYF.

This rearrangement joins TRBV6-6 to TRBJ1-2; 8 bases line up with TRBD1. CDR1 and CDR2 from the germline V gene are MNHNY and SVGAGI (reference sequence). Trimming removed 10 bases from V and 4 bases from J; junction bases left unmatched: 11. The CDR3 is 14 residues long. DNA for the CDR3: TGTGCCATCAAGGCGGGACAGGCTTTCTATGGCTACACCTTC. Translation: CAIKAGQAFYGYTF.

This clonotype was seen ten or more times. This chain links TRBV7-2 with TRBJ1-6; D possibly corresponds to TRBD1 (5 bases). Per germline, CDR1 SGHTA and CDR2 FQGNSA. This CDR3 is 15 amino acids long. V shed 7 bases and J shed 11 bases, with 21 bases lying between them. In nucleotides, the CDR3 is TGTGCCAGCACCGTGCCGGGACCCCTCGGGACACCCCTCCACTTT. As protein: CASTVPGPLGTPLHF.

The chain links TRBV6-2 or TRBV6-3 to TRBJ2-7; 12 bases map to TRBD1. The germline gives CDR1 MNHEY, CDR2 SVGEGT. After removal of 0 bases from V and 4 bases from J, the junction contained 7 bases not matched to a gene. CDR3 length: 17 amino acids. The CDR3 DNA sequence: TGTGCCAGCAGTTACTCGACCGGGACAGGGGGCGCTTACGAGCAGTACGTC. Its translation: CASSYSTGTGGAYEQYV.

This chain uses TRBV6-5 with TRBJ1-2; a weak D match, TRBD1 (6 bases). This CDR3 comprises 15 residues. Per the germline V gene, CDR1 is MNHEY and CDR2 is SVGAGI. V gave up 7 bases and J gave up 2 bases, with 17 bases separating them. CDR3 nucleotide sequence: TGTGCCAGCACCCAGATACAGGGATGGAACTATGGCTACACCTTC. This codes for CASTQIQGWNYGYTF.

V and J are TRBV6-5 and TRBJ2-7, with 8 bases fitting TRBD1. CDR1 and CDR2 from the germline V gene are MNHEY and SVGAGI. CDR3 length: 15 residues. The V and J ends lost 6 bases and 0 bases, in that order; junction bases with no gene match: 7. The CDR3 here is CASSLRDRFSYEQYF. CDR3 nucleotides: TGTGCCAGCAGCCTCCGGGACAGGTTCTCCTACGAGCAGTACTTC.

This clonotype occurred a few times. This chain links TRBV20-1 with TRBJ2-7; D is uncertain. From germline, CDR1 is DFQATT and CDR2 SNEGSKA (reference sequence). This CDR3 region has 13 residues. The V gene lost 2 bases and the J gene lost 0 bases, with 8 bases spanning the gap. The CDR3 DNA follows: TGCAGTGCTAGAAACATGGACTCCTACGAGCAGTACTTC. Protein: CSARNMDSYEQYF.

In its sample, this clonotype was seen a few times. For the CDR3, the DNA is TGTGCCAGTTCCTTTTTAGGGGGCACCAACACCGGGGAGCTGTTTTTT. It translates to CASSFLGGTNTGELFF. V is TRBV2 and J is TRBJ2-2, with 7 bases matching TRBD1. Germline V lookup: CDR1 SNHLY, CDR2 FYNNEI. J was trimmed by 2 bases and V by 9 bases; bases with no gene match: 12. CDR3 length equals 16 residues.

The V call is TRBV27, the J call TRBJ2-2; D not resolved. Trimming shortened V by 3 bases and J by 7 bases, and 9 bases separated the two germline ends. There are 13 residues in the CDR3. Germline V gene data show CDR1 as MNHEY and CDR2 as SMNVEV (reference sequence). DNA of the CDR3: TGTGCCAGCAGTTTCCTGGACGGCGGGGAGCTGTTTTTT. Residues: CASSFLDGGELFF.

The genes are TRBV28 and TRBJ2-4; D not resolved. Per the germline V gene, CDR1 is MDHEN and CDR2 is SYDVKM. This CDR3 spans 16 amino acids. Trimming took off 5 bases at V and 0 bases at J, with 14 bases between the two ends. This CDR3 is CASSPRQNLAKNIQYF. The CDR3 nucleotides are TGTGCCAGCAGTCCAAGACAAAACCTAGCCAAAAACATTCAGTACTTC.

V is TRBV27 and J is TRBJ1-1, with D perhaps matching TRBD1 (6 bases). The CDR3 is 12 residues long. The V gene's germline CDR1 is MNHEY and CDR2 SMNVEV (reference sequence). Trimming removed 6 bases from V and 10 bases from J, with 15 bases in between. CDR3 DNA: TGTGCCAGCAGCCCTAGGGGGGGGCGAGCTTTCTTT. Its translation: CASSPRGGRAFF.

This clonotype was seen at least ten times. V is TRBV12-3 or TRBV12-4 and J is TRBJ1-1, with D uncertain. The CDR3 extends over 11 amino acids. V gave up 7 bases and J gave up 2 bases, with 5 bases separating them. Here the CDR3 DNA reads TGTGCCAGCACCCTCAACACTGAAGCTTTCTTT. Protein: CASTLNTEAFF.